These 22 T cell receptor beta chains originate from one sample sequenced in a study of T cells in Graves' hyperthyroidism and ophthalmopathy. Regions amplified from RNA transcripts were the TCR beta CDR3 regions. RT-PCR in the first round (using the HTBI primer set) targeted the TCR CDR3. One entry per CDR3 protein results from TCRdb running MiXCR on the multiplex PCR reads. The sample carries around 290,000 distinct CDR3 sequences, 13% recorded once. The source material was blood. The receptors come from a woman aged 25 to 39 with Graves' hyperthyroidism that later progressed to Graves' ophthalmopathy.

Notes on this clonotype: Mismatch with germline at one junction end may stem from a read error. The chain employs TRBV11-2 and TRBJ2-3, with D unclear. The germline V gene has CDR1 SGHAT and CDR2 FQNNGV. CDR3 length: 13 residues. The CDR3 coding sequence is TGCGCCAGCAGCCAAGGTTTGGGGTATACGCAGTATTTT. As protein: CASSQGLGYTQYF.

The chain carries TRBV4-3 and TRBJ2-5; 8 bases match TRBD1. From germline, CDR1 is LGHNA and CDR2 YSLEER. Losses at the gene ends were 0 bases for V and 3 bases for J; bases not matched to a gene: 0. The length of the CDR3 is 14 residues. CDR3 DNA sequence: TGCGCCAGCAGCCAAGAGGACAGGGAAGAGACCCAGTACTTC. Its translation is CASSQEDREETQYF.

This clonotype was picked up many times. The chain links TRBV7-2 to TRBJ2-5; TRBD2 agrees at 10 bases. V shed 1 base and J 10 bases; nucleotides not matched to a gene: 3. This CDR3 comprises 13 residues. Germline V CDR1 and CDR2: SGHTA, FQGNSA. The CDR3: CASSLERGGLQYF. The DNA of the CDR3 is TGTGCCAGCAGCTTAGAGCGGGGGGGGCTCCAGTACTTC.

The chain employs TRBV20-1 and TRBJ1-3, with a weak D call TRBD1 (5 bases). V was cut by 3 bases and J by 7 bases, with 13 bases left in between. CDR1 and CDR2 from the germline V gene are DFQATT and SNEGSKA (reference sequence). The CDR3 runs 13 residues. As DNA, the CDR3 is TGCAGTGCTAGGGACACCCGTCTTAACACCATATATTTT. Protein product: CSARDTRLNTIYF.

This clonotype was detected many times. The gene calls are TRBV28 and TRBJ2-6; the D is unclear. The CDR3 totals 14 residues. V lost 5 bases to trimming and J lost 2 bases, with 7 bases between them. CDR1 and CDR2 (germline): MDHEN, SYDVKM. The CDR3 loop reads CASSPRAGANVLTF. The CDR3 DNA is TGTGCCAGCAGTCCTCGCGCTGGGGCCAACGTCCTGACTTTC. Using reference TRBV28 and TRBJ2-6 for the parts outside the CDR3, the full variable domain is DVKVTQSSRYLVKRTGEKVFLECVQDMDHENMFWYRQDPGLGLRLIYFSYDVKMKEKGDIPEGYSVSREKKERFSLILESASTNQTSMYLCASSPRAGANVLTFGAGSRLTVL.

This clonotype was observed at least ten times. This chain connects TRBV5-8 to TRBJ2-5, with 12 bases lining up with TRBD2. V was clipped by 3 bases and J by 3 bases; unmatched bases: 12. The CDR3 spans 18 residues. The germline V gene encodes CDR1 SGHTS and CDR2 YDEGEE. CDR3: CASSSTPPSGRAEETQYF. The CDR3 DNA reads TGTGCCAGCAGCTCCACACCTCCTAGCGGGAGGGCCGAAGAGACCCAGTACTTC.

This clonotype has a count of ten or more. The chain carries TRBV20-1 and TRBJ2-7, with 14 bases fitting TRBD2. The CDR3 runs to 13 residues. Germline V gene sequence: CDR1 DFQATT, CDR2 SNEGSKA (reference sequence). With V trimmed by 5 bases and J by 4 bases, 1 base remained unmatched. CDR3 loop: CSAGTSGSYEQYF. In nucleotides, the CDR3 is TGCAGTGCTGGGACTAGCGGGAGTTACGAGCAGTACTTC.

This clonotype was observed many times. The chain is built from TRBV7-9 and TRBJ1-4; D is ambiguous. There are 17 residues in the CDR3. Germline-derived CDR1 and CDR2 are SEHNR and FQNEAQ (reference sequence). V was shortened by 0 bases and J by 0 bases, with 11 bases between the two germline ends. The CDR3 DNA reads TGTGCCAGCAGCTTAGCTGGGCGGGGAACAACTAATGAAAAACTGTTTTTT. Residues: CASSLAGRGTTNEKLFF. Drawing the rest from reference TRBV7-9 and TRBJ1-4, the complete variable domain is DTGVSQNPRHKITKRGQNVTFRCDPISEHNRLYWYRQTLGQGPEFLTYFQNEAQLEKSRLLSDRFSAERPKGSFSTLEIQRTEQGDSAMYLCASSLAGRGTTNEKLFFGSGTQLSVL.

This clonotype was recorded at least ten times. The gene calls are TRBV7-3 and TRBJ2-5; tentative D call: TRBD2 (6 bases). The CDR3 sequence is 15 residues long. V lost 0 bases and J lost 5, with 13 bases in between. Germline-derived CDR1 and CDR2 are SGHTA and FQGTGA. This CDR3 is CASSLTGLPQETQYF. The CDR3 DNA follows: TGTGCCAGCAGCTTAACTGGACTACCCCAGGAGACCCAGTACTTC.

This clonotype was seen at least ten times. The chain uses TRBV12-3 or TRBV12-4 and TRBJ2-1, with 7 bases aligning to TRBD2. V shed 1 base and J 6 bases; nucleotides not matched to a gene: 6. The CDR3 is made up of 15 amino acids. The chain's CDR3 is CASSLGGRAGNEQFF. In nucleotides, the CDR3 is TGTGCCAGCAGTTTAGGAGGGAGGGCAGGCAATGAGCAGTTCTTC.

CDR3 bases: TGTGCCAGCAGCTTAGTGTTGCAGGGAGGCTACACCTTC. This codes for CASSLVLQGGYTF. The chain employs TRBV7-8 and TRBJ1-2, with a possible D match to TRBD1 (5 bases). The CDR3 spans 13 residues. CDR1 and CDR2 from the germline V gene are SGHVS and FQNEAQ. Trimming shortened V by 1 base and J by 8 bases, and 11 bases separated the two germline ends. Drawing the rest from reference TRBV7-8 and TRBJ1-2, the complete variable domain is GAGVSQSPRYKVAKRGQDVALRCDPISGHVSLFWYQQALGQGPEFLTYFQNEAQLDKSGLPSDRFFAERPEGSVSTLKIQRTQQEDSAVYLCASSLVLQGGYTFGSGTRLTVV.

In its sample, this clonotype was seen many times. This chain connects TRBV12-3 or TRBV12-4 to TRBJ2-3, with a weak D call TRBD2 (6 bases). V dropped 5 bases and J dropped 9 bases, with 15 bases sitting between them. The CDR3 sequence is 13 residues long. The CDR3 DNA follows: TGTGCCAGCAGTCCAGGCCGTCGGGGGACGCAGTATTTT. Its translation: CASSPGRRGTQYF.

This clonotype was seen ten or more times. This rearrangement joins TRBV6-1 to TRBJ2-5, with 9 nucleotides matching TRBD2. CDR3 size: 14 residues. The trim removed 5 bases at V and 7 bases at J, leaving 8 bases unmatched. Per germline, CDR1 MNHNS and CDR2 SASEGT. This CDR3 is CASSFPSGTGTQYF. In nucleotides, the CDR3 is TGTGCCAGCAGTTTCCCTAGCGGGACGGGGACCCAGTACTTC.

The sample holds many counts of this clonotype. The chain recombines TRBV4-2 with TRBJ2-1; perhaps D is TRBD1 or TRBD2 (5 bases each). Trimming shortened V by 0 bases and J by 8 bases, and 17 bases separated the two germline ends. The CDR3 totals 16 residues. CDR1 and CDR2 from the germline V gene are LGHNA and YNFKEQ. The DNA for the CDR3 is TGTGCCAGCAGCCAAGATCGAGGGGCGCTCGGACATGAGCAGTTCTTC. Residues: CASSQDRGALGHEQFF.

Remarks on this clonotype: This may come from a read error, since a much larger clone is one base off. This chain links TRBV5-6 with TRBJ1-6, with 9 bases that match TRBD1. The CDR3 spans 15 residues. V was pared by 1 base and J by 12 bases, with 8 bases of the junction left unmatched. Germline CDR1 SGHDT, CDR2 YYEEEE. CDR3 coding DNA: TGTGCCAGCAGCTTGTGGGACAGGGAAGAGTTACCCCTCCACTTT. It codes for CASSLWDREELPLHF.

This clonotype was counted many times. The chain has TRBV25-1 and TRBJ2-1; D tentatively reads TRBD1 or TRBD2 (5 bases each). Deletions cut 4 bases from V and 0 bases from J, with 13 bases between. Germline values: CDR1 MGHDK, CDR2 SYGVNS. The CDR3 length is 16 residues. The CDR3: CASSVDSTSSYNEQFF. The CDR3 DNA follows: TGTGCCAGCAGTGTCGACAGTACTAGCTCCTACAATGAGCAGTTCTTC.

This clonotype was observed many times. This chain links TRBV6-2 or TRBV6-3 with TRBJ2-3, with D tentatively TRBD2 (6 bases). Germline loops: CDR1 MNHEY, CDR2 SVGEGT. The CDR3 is made up of 22 amino acids. Trimming shortened V by 0 bases and J by 0 bases, and 28 bases separated the two germline ends. The CDR3, as DNA: TGTGCCAGCAGTTACTCGTCTAGCTGGGATCCACGTGAGGGACTTAGCACAGATACGCAGTATTTT. Protein: CASSYSSSWDPREGLSTDTQYF.

This clonotype was recorded many times. This chain connects TRBV6-2 or TRBV6-3 to TRBJ2-1; possible D gene TRBD2, 6 bases. With 0 bases removed from V and 0 bases from J, the gap between germline ends came to 9 bases. The germline V gene has CDR1 MNHEY and CDR2 SVGEGT. The CDR3 extends over 16 amino acids. CDR3 in amino acids: CASSYSVGSSYNEQFF. The CDR3 bases are TGTGCCAGCAGTTACTCGGTCGGGAGCTCCTACAATGAGCAGTTCTTC.

Many counts were recorded for this clonotype. The gene calls are TRBV11-1 and TRBJ2-7; either TRBD1 or TRBD2 may supply D (6 bases each). Germline CDR1 SGHAT, CDR2 FQDESV (reference sequence). The V gene lost 4 bases and the J gene lost 1 base, with 11 bases spanning the gap. The CDR3 spans 14 residues. The CDR3 here is CASSSRGTSYEQYF. The CDR3 region has the DNA TGTGCCAGCAGCTCGAGGGGGACTTCCTACGAGCAGTACTTC.

This clonotype was observed at least ten times. J is TRBJ1-6 and V is TRBV2, with 7 bases fitting TRBD1. The CDR3 runs 14 residues. The germline V gene has CDR1 SNHLY and CDR2 FYNNEI. The V and J ends lost 4 bases and 4 bases, in that order; junction bases with no gene match: 1. As DNA, the CDR3 is TGTGCCAGCAGTGCCAGGGGGTATAATTCACCCCTCCACTTT. The encoded protein is CASSARGYNSPLHF.

This rearrangement joins TRBV9 to TRBJ2-1; 8 bases map to TRBD2. V lost 3 bases, J lost 5 bases, and 7 bases stayed unmatched. The CDR3 has 15 amino acids. Germline assignment: CDR1 SGDLS and CDR2 YYNGEE. The CDR3 sequence is CASSGPSGSNNEQFF. The CDR3 DNA sequence: TGTGCCAGCAGCGGCCCCAGCGGGAGCAACAATGAGCAGTTCTTC.

This clonotype was seen at least ten times. The genes are TRBV6-5 and TRBJ2-2; D is unresolved. The CDR3 spans 12 residues. Trimming shortened V by 2 bases and J by 9 bases, and 7 bases separated the two germline ends. Germline assignment: CDR1 MNHEY and CDR2 SVGAGI. The CDR3 DNA sequence: TGTGCCAGCAGTTACGGAGTGAGGGAGCTGTTTTTT. It is translated as CASSYGVRELFF.